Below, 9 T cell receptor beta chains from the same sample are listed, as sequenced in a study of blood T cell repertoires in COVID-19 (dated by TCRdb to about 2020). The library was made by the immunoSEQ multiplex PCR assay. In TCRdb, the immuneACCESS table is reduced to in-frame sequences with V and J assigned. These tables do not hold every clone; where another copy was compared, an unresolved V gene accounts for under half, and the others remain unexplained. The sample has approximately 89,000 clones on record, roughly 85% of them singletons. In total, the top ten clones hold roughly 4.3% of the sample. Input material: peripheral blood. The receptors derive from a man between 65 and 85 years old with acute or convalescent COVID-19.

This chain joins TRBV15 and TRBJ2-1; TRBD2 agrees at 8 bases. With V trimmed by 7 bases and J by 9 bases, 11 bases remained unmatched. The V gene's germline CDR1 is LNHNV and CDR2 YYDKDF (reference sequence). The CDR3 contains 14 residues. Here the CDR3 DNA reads TGTGCCACCAAGTGGCTAGGCGGGGGGTTTGAGCAGTTCTTC. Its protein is CATKWLGGGFEQFF. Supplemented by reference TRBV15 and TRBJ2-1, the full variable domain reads DAMVIQNPRYQVTQFGKPVTLSCSQTLNHNVMYWYQQKSSQAPKLLFHYYDKDFNNEADTPDNFQSRRPNTSFCFLDIRSPGLGDTAMYLCATKWLGGGFEQFFGPGTRLTVL.

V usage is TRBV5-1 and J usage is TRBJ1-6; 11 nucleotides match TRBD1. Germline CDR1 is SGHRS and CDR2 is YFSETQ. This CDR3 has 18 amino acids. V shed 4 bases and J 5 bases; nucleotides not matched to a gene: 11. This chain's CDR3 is CASSTGTGGPVNNSPLHF. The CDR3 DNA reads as TGCGCCAGCAGCACCGGGACAGGGGGTCCCGTTAATAATTCACCCCTCCACTTT.

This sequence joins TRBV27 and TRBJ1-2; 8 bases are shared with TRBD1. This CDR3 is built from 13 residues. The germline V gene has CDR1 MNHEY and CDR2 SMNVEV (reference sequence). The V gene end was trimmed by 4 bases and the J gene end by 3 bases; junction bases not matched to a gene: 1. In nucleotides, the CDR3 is TGTGCCAGCAGTTCAGGGGGCTACTATGGCTACACCTTC. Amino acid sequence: CASSSGGYYGYTF.

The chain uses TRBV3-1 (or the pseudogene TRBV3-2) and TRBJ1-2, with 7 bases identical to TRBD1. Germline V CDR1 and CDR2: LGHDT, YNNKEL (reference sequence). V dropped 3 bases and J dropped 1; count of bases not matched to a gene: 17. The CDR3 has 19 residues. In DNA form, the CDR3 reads TGTGCCAGCAGCCACAATCCGGCGGCCTTGACAGGGTATAACTATGGCTACACCTTC. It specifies CASSHNPAALTGYNYGYTF.

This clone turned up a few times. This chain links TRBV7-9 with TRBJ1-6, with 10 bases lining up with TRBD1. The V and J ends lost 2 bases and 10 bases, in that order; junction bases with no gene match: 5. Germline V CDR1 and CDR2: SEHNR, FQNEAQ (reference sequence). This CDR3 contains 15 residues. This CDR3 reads CASSLRGTGESPLHF. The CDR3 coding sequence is TGTGCCAGCAGCTTAAGAGGGACAGGGGAATCACCCCTCCACTTT.

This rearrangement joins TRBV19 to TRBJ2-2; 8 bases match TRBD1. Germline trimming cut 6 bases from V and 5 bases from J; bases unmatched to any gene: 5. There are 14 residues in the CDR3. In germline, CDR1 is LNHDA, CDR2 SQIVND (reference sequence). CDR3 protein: CASRSGGVTGELFF. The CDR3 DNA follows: TGTGCCAGTAGATCAGGGGGCGTAACCGGGGAGCTGTTTTTT.

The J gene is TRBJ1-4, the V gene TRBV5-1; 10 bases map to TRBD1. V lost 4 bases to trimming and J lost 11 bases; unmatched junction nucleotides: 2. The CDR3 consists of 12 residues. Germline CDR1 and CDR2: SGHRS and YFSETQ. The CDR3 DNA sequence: TGCGCCAGCAGCCTGGACAGGGGGAAACTGTTTTTT. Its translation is CASSLDRGKLFF.

The CDR3 DNA reads as TGTGCCAGCAAGGGGGCGGGTTCCAGCACTGAAGCTTTCTTT. Translated: CASKGAGSSTEAFF. The genes are TRBV9 and TRBJ1-1; 7 positions agree with TRBD1. Per the germline V gene, CDR1 is SGDLS and CDR2 is YYNGEE. The CDR3 consists of 14 residues. Trimming cost V 6 bases and J 4 bases; bases outside gene matches: 9.

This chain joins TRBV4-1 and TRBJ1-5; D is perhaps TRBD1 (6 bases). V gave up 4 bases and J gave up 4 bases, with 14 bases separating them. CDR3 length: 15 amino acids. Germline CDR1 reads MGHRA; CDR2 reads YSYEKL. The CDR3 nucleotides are TGCGCCAGCAGCCCCTTATACAGGGAGAATCAGCCCCAGCATTTT. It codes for CASSPLYRENQPQHF.